At least ten counts were recorded for the clone carrying this T cell receptor beta chain. Its matching antigen is unknown. This sample is part of a study of T cell repertoires in cytomegalovirus infection. About the research overall: Both a matching HLA type and CMV infection were indicated by public TCR beta signatures.

Study-level results: Carriers of CMV and the relevant HLA type were discriminated by public TCR beta frequency. In two of eight donors, the top clonotype was HLA-C-restricted CMV-specific.

One entry per CDR3 protein, called by TCRdb with MiXCR from the reads. This repertoire shows under 200,000 distinct CDR3 sequences, approximately 9.7% found once; its top ten account for about 4.6%. V lost 5 bases and J lost 0, with 7 bases in between. The CDR3 runs 14 residues. In germline, CDR1 is MDHEN, CDR2 SYDVKM. The receptor was isolated from a human donor in good health (CMV status not recorded). Some clones in this sample may be carry-over from other donors' samples. What was sequenced was PBMCs. The chain combines TRBV28 with TRBJ2-2; D gene uncertain. The CDR3 spells CASSGRPNTGELFF. In DNA form, the CDR3 reads TGTGCCAGCAGTGGACGGCCGAACACCGGGGAGCTGTTTTTT.